The next 21 T cell receptor beta chains were all read from a single sample in a study of T cell repertoires in cytomegalovirus infection. TCRdb re-called the reads through MiXCR, storing one row per CDR3 protein. This sample has more than 250,000 distinct CDR3 sequences, with 20% to 25% found just once. What these receptors recognize is not known. Sequenced material: cultured PBMCs, taken from culture after CMV antigen stimulation. These TCRs come from a human donor in good health (CMV status not recorded). Some clones in this sample may be carry-over from other donors' samples.

This sequence joins TRBV6-6 and TRBJ2-5; D is unresolved. V was pared by 10 bases and J by 5 bases, with 17 bases between. The germline V gene has CDR1 MNHNY and CDR2 SVGAGI (reference sequence). This CDR3 spans 13 amino acids. CDR3 coding DNA: TGTGCCACCGCGTCAGGCAGTTTGGAGACCCAGTACTTC. It codes for CATASGSLETQYF.

This clonotype was observed a few times. V is TRBV7-9 and J is TRBJ1-3; possible D gene TRBD1, 5 bases. Germline V gene data show CDR1 as SEHNR and CDR2 as FQNEAQ (reference sequence). This CDR3 has 16 amino acids. V lost 0 bases and J lost 1, with 10 bases in between. The CDR3 sequence: CASSLARGWSGNTIYF. The CDR3 nucleotides read TGTGCCAGCAGCTTAGCTCGGGGGTGGTCTGGAAACACCATATATTTT.

There are many counts of this clonotype. This chain links TRBV7-2 with TRBJ1-4; D is undetermined. This CDR3 contains 13 residues. The germline V gene encodes CDR1 SGHTA and CDR2 FQGNSA. V lost 4 bases and J 6 bases, leaving 9 bases between the germline ends. The CDR3 reads CASSSGRDEKLFF. CDR3 bases: TGTGCCAGCAGCTCCGGGCGGGATGAAAAACTGTTTTTT.

The chain links TRBV6-6 to TRBJ1-1, with a tentative D call TRBD1 (5 bases). With 2 bases removed from V and 6 bases from J, the gap between germline ends came to 10 bases. There are 13 residues in the CDR3. CDR1 and CDR2 (germline): MNHNY, SVGAGI (reference sequence). The CDR3 DNA sequence: TGTGCCAGCAGTTACCCTTCGGGGGCTGAAGCTTTCTTT. It translates to CASSYPSGAEAFF.

This clonotype was picked up a small number of times. V usage is TRBV9 and J usage is TRBJ2-2, with TRBD1 matching over 7 bases. V was clipped by 3 bases and J by 3 bases; unmatched bases: 11. This CDR3 contains 17 residues. The germline V gene encodes CDR1 SGDLS and CDR2 YYNGEE. CDR3 DNA: TGTGCCAGCAGCGATCCAATCGACAGGGCTGACACCGGGGAGCTGTTTTTT. Its translation is CASSDPIDRADTGELFF.

This clonotype was detected a few times. V usage is TRBV14 and J usage is TRBJ1-1; D call uncertain. Trimming pared 0 bases from V and 2 bases from J, leaving 10 bases between. Germline V gene lookup returns CDR1 SGHDN and CDR2 FVKESK. The CDR3 sequence is 15 residues long. The CDR3 reads CASSQDPSSNTEAFF. The CDR3 DNA follows: TGTGCCAGCAGCCAAGATCCCAGCAGCAACACTGAAGCTTTCTTT.

V gene TRBV19 combines with J gene TRBJ1-5; D unclear. CDR1 LNHDA and CDR2 SQIVND come from the germline V gene (reference sequence). V shed 9 bases and J shed 3 bases, with 15 bases lying between them. The CDR3 loop spans 14 amino acids. The CDR3 loop reads CASRLDGSNQPQHF. The CDR3 nucleotides are TGTGCCAGCCGCTTGGACGGTTCCAATCAGCCCCAGCATTTT. The whole variable domain, remainder taken from reference TRBV19 and TRBJ1-5, is DGGITQSPKYLFRKEGQNVTLSCEQNLNHDAMYWYRQDPGQGLRLIYYSQIVNDFQKGDIAEGYSVSREKKESFPLTVTSAQKNPTAFYLCASRLDGSNQPQHFGDGTRLSIL.

V and J are TRBV7-2 and TRBJ2-3; 8 nucleotides match TRBD2. Germline V gene lookup returns CDR1 SGHTA and CDR2 FQGNSA. This CDR3 has 14 amino acids. V trimming: 5 bases; J trimming: 6 bases; junction bases outside the gene matches: 7. CDR3 in amino acids: CASSLPTSVDTQYF. CDR3 nucleotide sequence: TGTGCCAGCAGCCTGCCGACTAGCGTCGATACGCAGTATTTT.

This clonotype was seen many times. This chain uses TRBV7-2 with TRBJ2-2; no definite D call. Germline CDR1 SGHTA, CDR2 FQGNSA. The V and J ends lost 5 bases and 7 bases respectively, with 11 bases between them. This CDR3 spans 13 amino acids. The CDR3 DNA sequence: TGTGCCAGCAGCGTCCAGGTGGACGGGGAGCTGTTTTTT. It yields the protein CASSVQVDGELFF.

The V and J genes are TRBV7-6 and TRBJ1-1; D is unclear. This CDR3 contains 14 residues. Germline V gene lookup returns CDR1 SGHVS and CDR2 FNYEAQ. Trimming cost V 8 bases and J 7 bases, with 20 bases left between them. For the CDR3, the DNA is TGTGCCAGCCTTAAAGAAAGACGGGGAAGTGAAGCTTTCTTT. As protein: CASLKERRGSEAFF.

The chain combines TRBV11-2 with TRBJ1-1, with 8 nucleotides matching TRBD1. The V and J ends lost 0 bases and 11 bases, in that order; junction bases with no gene match: 8. This CDR3 has 14 amino acids. CDR1 is SGHAT, CDR2 FQNNGV, per germline. In DNA form, the CDR3 reads TGTGCCAGCAGCTTAGACAGGGGGCCATACGCGGCTTTCTTT. Its protein is CASSLDRGPYAAFF.

This clonotype was observed many times. V gene TRBV27 combines with J gene TRBJ2-3, with 8 bases matching TRBD2. The CDR3 totals 16 residues. Germline V CDR1 and CDR2: MNHEY, SMNVEV (reference sequence). With 4 bases clipped from V and 3 bases from J, the junction kept 9 bases outside the gene matches. The CDR3 sequence is CASSWIAGSGTDTQYF. CDR3 in DNA: TGTGCCAGCAGTTGGATAGCGGGAAGTGGGACAGATACGCAGTATTTT.

There are many counts of this clonotype. The rearrangement joins TRBV10-3 to TRBJ2-5; D possibly corresponds to TRBD2 (5 bases). V dropped 5 bases and J dropped 5 bases, with 27 bases sitting between them. CDR3 size: 18 residues. Germline CDR1 and CDR2: ENHRY and SYGVKD. CDR3 sequence: CAISSALKTTLGIETQYF. The CDR3 nucleotides read TGTGCCATCAGTTCCGCCCTTAAGACTACCCTCGGGATCGAGACCCAGTACTTC.

This clonotype was detected only a few times. The V and J genes are TRBV7-2 and TRBJ2-1; maybe TRBD2 (6 bases). Looked up from germline, CDR1 is SGHTA and CDR2 is FQGNSA. The CDR3 contains 16 residues. Deletions cut 1 base from V and 2 bases from J, with 12 bases between. The CDR3 coding sequence is TGTGCCAGCAGCTTAGAGAGCGGAGGGGCCTACAATGAGCAGTTCTTC. Its translation: CASSLESGGAYNEQFF.

V usage is TRBV5-1 and J usage is TRBJ2-3; D ambiguous. V shed 0 bases and J shed 1 base, with 15 bases lying between them. This CDR3 spans 17 amino acids. Germline CDR1 SGHRS, CDR2 YFSETQ. CDR3 DNA sequence: TGCGCCAGCAGCTTGGGTTCTCTATCCCGAGGCACAGATACGCAGTATTTT. Encoded protein: CASSLGSLSRGTDTQYF.

This sequence joins TRBV12-3 or TRBV12-4 and TRBJ2-7, with D possibly being TRBD1 (5 bases). CDR3 size: 13 residues. V was trimmed by 6 bases and J by 3 bases, leaving 12 bases between them. CDR3 amino acids: CASRPTTGYEQYF. In DNA form, the CDR3 reads TGTGCCAGCAGGCCAACCACAGGCTACGAGCAGTACTTC.

The V call is TRBV19, the J call TRBJ2-5, with D perhaps given as TRBD1 or TRBD2 (7 bases each). Deletions cut 5 bases from V and 5 bases from J, with 12 bases between. Germline values: CDR1 LNHDA, CDR2 SQIVND (reference sequence). The CDR3 is made up of 13 amino acids. CDR3 coding DNA: TGTGCCAGTAGTTGGCAGGGGGGGGAGACCCAGTACTTC. Encoded protein: CASSWQGGETQYF.

This clonotype appeared many times. The chain has TRBV24-1 and TRBJ2-1; 7 nucleotides match TRBD1. The V gene's germline CDR1 is KGHDR and CDR2 SFDVKD. The CDR3 covers 19 residues. J lost 3 bases, V lost 4 bases, and 17 bases had no gene match. The CDR3 region has the DNA TGTGCCACCAGTGACCCCGGACAGGTGACAAGGGGGCTCTACAATGAGCAGTTCTTC. This codes for CATSDPGQVTRGLYNEQFF.

This clonotype was counted many times. This chain connects TRBV7-8 to TRBJ2-2; 8 bases align to TRBD2. Germline CDR1 and CDR2: SGHVS and FQNEAQ. The CDR3 has 16 residues. V dropped 5 bases and J dropped 8; count of bases not matched to a gene: 13. CDR3 loop: CASSRHSAGGPGELFF. The CDR3 nucleotides read TGTGCCAGCAGCCGTCATTCTGCGGGAGGTCCGGGGGAGCTGTTTTTT.

This clonotype has a handful of counts. The chain joins TRBV12-3 or TRBV12-4 to TRBJ1-1; no firm D call. Trimming removed 6 bases at V and 2 bases at J, with 13 bases between. This CDR3 spans 14 amino acids. Here the CDR3 DNA reads TGTGCCAGCAGAGCCTTCGAATTTAACACTGAAGCTTTCTTT. Protein: CASRAFEFNTEAFF.

J is TRBJ2-7 and V is TRBV7-8, with D unresolved. This CDR3 spans 13 amino acids. The germline CDR1 and CDR2 sequences are SGHVS and FQNEAQ. Deletions cut 5 bases from V and 3 bases from J, with 11 bases between. Here the CDR3 reads CASSPARFYEQYF. The CDR3 DNA sequence: TGTGCCAGCAGCCCGGCCCGATTCTACGAGCAGTACTTC.